These 12 T cell receptor beta chains originate from one sample sequenced in a study of blood T cell repertoires in COVID-19. Sequencing was performed with immunoSEQ multiplex PCR; in TCRdb, only in-frame clones are kept and a portion is missing. The repertoire holds tens of thousands of clones, with approximately 78% as singletons. The specimen was peripheral blood. Receptor source: a woman aged 70-85 years with COVID-19, enrolled during active disease.

This chain connects TRBV6-2 or TRBV6-3 to TRBJ1-3, with 9 bases that match TRBD1. The germline V gene encodes CDR1 MNHEY and CDR2 SVGEGT. The CDR3 is made up of 15 amino acids. Trimming removed 6 bases from V and 2 bases from J; junction bases left unmatched: 5. The CDR3 protein is CASSTRQGAGNTIYF. The CDR3 DNA is TGTGCCAGCAGCACCCGACAGGGGGCTGGAAACACCATATATTTT.

The gene calls are TRBV5-1 and TRBJ1-6, with no clear D. CDR3 size: 14 residues. The germline CDR1 and CDR2 sequences are SGHRS and YFSETQ. Trimming pared 2 bases from V and 10 bases from J, leaving 13 bases between. The CDR3 bases are TGCGCCAGCAGCTTATCGGGTGCGGGCTCACCCCTCCACTTT. This sequence encodes CASSLSGAGSPLHF.

This rearrangement joins TRBV12-5 to TRBJ2-1; 11 positions agree with TRBD2. V gave up 2 bases and J gave up 6 bases; unmatched junction bases: 3. This CDR3 comprises 15 residues. Germline assignment: CDR1 LGHNT and CDR2 FRNRAP. The CDR3: CASGLKTSGANEQFF. The CDR3 DNA is TGTGCTAGTGGTTTGAAGACTAGCGGGGCCAATGAGCAGTTCTTC.

The chain uses TRBV7-7 and TRBJ2-2, with 11 bases identical to TRBD2. The germline V gene has CDR1 SSHAT and CDR2 FNYEAQ (reference sequence). The ends lost 5 bases at V and 4 bases at J; junction bases unmatched: 9. The CDR3 runs to 17 residues. The CDR3 DNA reads as TGTGCCAGCAGCCTCGCCCTAGCGGGGGGCTTCACCGGGGAGCTGTTTTTT. It translates to CASSLALAGGFTGELFF.

The gene calls are TRBV3-1 (or the pseudogene TRBV3-2) and TRBJ1-2; the D is unclear. This CDR3 comprises 17 residues. The germline V and J ends were trimmed by 3 bases and 5 bases, with 22 bases remaining between them. Germline lookup yields CDR1 LGHDT and CDR2 YNNKEL (reference sequence). The CDR3 region is CASSQFSVRGSRYGYTF. CDR3 in DNA: TGTGCCAGCAGCCAGTTCAGTGTCCGGGGATCTCGGTATGGCTACACCTTC.

The J gene is TRBJ2-7, the V gene TRBV6-5; 10 bases are a match to TRBD1. Trimming removed 8 bases from V and 2 bases from J; junction bases left unmatched: 6. The CDR3 loop spans 14 amino acids. CDR1 and CDR2 (germline): MNHEY, SVGAGI. In nucleotides, the CDR3 is TGTGCCAGCGAAACGGGACAGGGGACCTACGAGCAGTACTTC. Translating gives CASETGQGTYEQYF.

This chain joins TRBV6-5 and TRBJ1-4; TRBD1 agrees at 7 bases. With 5 bases clipped from V and 7 bases from J, the junction kept 7 bases outside the gene matches. The CDR3 has 14 amino acids. Germline V gene data show CDR1 as MNHEY and CDR2 as SVGAGI. The CDR3 DNA sequence: TGTGCCAGCAGTCGACAGGGCGGCGGTGAAAAACTGTTTTTT. This codes for CASSRQGGGEKLFF.

This chain joins TRBV18 and TRBJ1-1, with D tentatively TRBD1 (5 bases). This CDR3 region has 15 residues. V lost 2 bases and J lost 3, with 13 bases in between. In germline, CDR1 is KGHSH, CDR2 LQKENI. The CDR3 DNA reads as TGTGCCAGCTCACCAGAGTCAGGAGGGGACACTGAAGCTTTCTTT. Protein: CASSPESGGDTEAFF.

The chain employs TRBV19 and TRBJ1-2; D is ambiguous. The V end lost 6 bases, the J end lost 1 base, and 12 bases lay between the germline ends. The CDR3 loop spans 14 amino acids. Germline CDR1 LNHDA, CDR2 SQIVND (reference sequence). CDR3 nucleotide sequence: TGTGCCAGTAGGGCTGCCTCTCTTAACTATGGCTACACCTTC. This translates into CASRAASLNYGYTF.

This clone was detected a few times. The chain recombines TRBV4-3 with TRBJ1-4, with D possibly TRBD1 on 5 matching bases. CDR3 size: 17 residues. V lost 0 bases and J lost 7, with 18 bases in between. Germline CDR1 LGHNA, CDR2 YSLEER. The CDR3 sequence is CASSQDYTRGSGEKLFF. CDR3 coding DNA: TGCGCCAGCAGCCAAGATTATACAAGGGGATCTGGTGAAAAACTGTTTTTT.

This rearrangement joins TRBV15 to TRBJ2-1; 9 positions match TRBD1. V shed 3 bases and J 3 bases; nucleotides not matched to a gene: 6. The germline gives CDR1 LNHNV, CDR2 YYDKDF (reference sequence). The CDR3 runs 16 residues. The CDR3 region is CATSSRDRAIYNEQFF. Here the CDR3 DNA reads TGTGCCACCAGCAGCAGGGACAGGGCAATCTACAATGAGCAGTTCTTC.

This chain joins TRBV3-1 (or the pseudogene TRBV3-2) and TRBJ2-3; TRBD1 is a possible D gene (5 bases). Trimming took 2 bases from V and 11 from J, leaving 14 bases between them. The CDR3 has 13 residues. CDR1 is LGHDT and CDR2 is YNNKEL in the germline V gene (reference sequence). DNA for the CDR3: TGTGCCAGCAGCCAAAGGGGCCGGTACTTGCAGTATTTT. Residues: CASSQRGRYLQYF.